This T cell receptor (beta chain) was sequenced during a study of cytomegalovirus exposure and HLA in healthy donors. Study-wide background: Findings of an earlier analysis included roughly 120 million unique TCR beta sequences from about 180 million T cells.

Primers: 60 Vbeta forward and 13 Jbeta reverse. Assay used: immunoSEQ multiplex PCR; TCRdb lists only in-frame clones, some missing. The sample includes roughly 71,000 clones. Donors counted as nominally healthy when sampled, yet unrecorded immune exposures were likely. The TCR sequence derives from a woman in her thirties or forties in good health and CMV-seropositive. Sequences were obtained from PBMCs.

DNA for the CDR3: TGTGCCAGCACCATTGGACAGGGAGGTGAGCAGTTCTTC. It is translated as CASTIGQGGEQFF. V usage is TRBV28 and J usage is TRBJ2-1, with 8 bases identical to TRBD1. Trimming cost V 7 bases and J 9 bases; bases outside gene matches: 8. The CDR3 is made up of 13 amino acids. CDR1 is MDHEN and CDR2 is SYDVKM in the germline V gene.